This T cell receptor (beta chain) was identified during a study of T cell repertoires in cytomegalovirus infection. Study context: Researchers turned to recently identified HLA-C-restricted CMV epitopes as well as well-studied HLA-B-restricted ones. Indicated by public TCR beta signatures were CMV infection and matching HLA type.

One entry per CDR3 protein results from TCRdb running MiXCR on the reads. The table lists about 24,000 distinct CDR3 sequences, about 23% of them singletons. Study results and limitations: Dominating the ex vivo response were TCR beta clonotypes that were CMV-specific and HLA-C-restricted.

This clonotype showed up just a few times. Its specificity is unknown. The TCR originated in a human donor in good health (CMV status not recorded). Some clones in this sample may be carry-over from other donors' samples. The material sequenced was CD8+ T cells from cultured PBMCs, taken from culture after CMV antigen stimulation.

CDR3 nucleotides: TGCGCCAGCAGCTTGGCCCCCGGCTTAAATCAGCCCCAGCATTTT. This encodes CASSLAPGLNQPQHF. The rearrangement links TRBV5-1 to TRBJ1-5; no reliable D call. This CDR3 contains 15 residues. Germline V gene sequence: CDR1 SGHRS, CDR2 YFSETQ. V lost 0 bases to trimming and J lost 4 bases, with 11 bases between them.